This T cell receptor (beta chain) was profiled in a study of T cells in Graves' hyperthyroidism and ophthalmopathy. This clonotype was observed at least ten times. The hyperthyroidism patients had all been newly diagnosed, and their disease duration was under 2 months. Their ages ranged from 18 to 65 years. TCR beta CDR3 region amplification was performed from RNA transcripts. The primer set for the first-round RT-PCR of the TCR CDR3 was HTBI. One entry per CDR3 protein, called by TCRdb with MiXCR from the multiplex PCR reads. The sample lists approximately 590,000 distinct CDR3 sequences; approximately 14% were seen once. The V gene's germline CDR1 is DFQATT and CDR2 SNEGSKA (reference sequence). The V gene lost 0 bases and the J gene lost 7 bases, with 12 bases spanning the gap. The CDR3 is 13 amino acids.

The chain has TRBV20-1 and TRBJ1-1; D unresolved. Material for sequencing was blood. The sequence came from a woman in her 30s with Graves' hyperthyroidism. This chain's CDR3 is CSARDPAKGEAFF. CDR3 nucleotides: TGCAGTGCTAGAGACCCGGCGAAAGGTGAAGCTTTCTTT.